Listed below are T cell receptor beta chains from one sample, sequenced in a study of T cell changes during pregnancy in multiple sclerosis. Method: immunoSEQ multiplex PCR; TCRdb's copy keeps in-frame clones and lacks some. The sample lists over 70,000 clones, about 93% occurring once. The starting material was peripheral blood, obtained in the third trimester of pregnancy. The receptors stem from a female donor with multiple sclerosis, enrolled in a pregnancy study. CDR3s include the opening cysteine and the closing phenylalanine or tryptophan. The D gene is left open where the match is weak. Size is stated for part of the rows, as once, few or many counts, or as a class when the clone is expanded.

j_call,d_call,clone_size,v_call,cdr3_aa,cdr3_nt
TRBJ2-1,TRBD2,NA,TRBV12-5,CASGLVVAGVNEQFF,TGTGCTAGTGGTTTGGTGGTAGCGGGAGTCAATGAGCAGTTCTTC
TRBJ1-3,NA,NA,TRBV4-3,CASSQDQQGSGNTIYF,TGCGCCAGCAGCCAAGATCAACAGGGCTCTGGAAACACCATATATTTT
TRBJ2-7,TRBD2,NA,TRBV7-9,CASSHSGRSSYEQYF,TGTGCCAGCAGCCATAGCGGGAGGAGCTCCTACGAGCAGTACTTC
TRBJ2-1,NA,NA,TRBV25-1,CASSPGLEQFF,TGTGCCAGCTCGCCGGGACTGGAGCAGTTCTTC
TRBJ2-3,TRBD2,NA,TRBV7-9,CASSSWTSGRADTQYF,TGTGCCAGCAGCTCTTGGACTAGCGGGAGGGCAGATACGCAGTATTTT
TRBJ2-2,TRBD2,NA,TRBV10-3,CASTPRGGGELFF,TGTGCCTCCACCCCGCGGGGGGGCGGGGAGCTGTTTTTT
TRBJ1-5,NA,once,TRBV9,CASGRTEINQPQHF,TGTGCCAGCGGACGGACAGAAATAAATCAGCCCCAGCATTTT
TRBJ2-7,TRBD1,NA,TRBV10-3,CAISGRDRGLAEQYF,TGTGCCATCAGTGGCCGGGACAGGGGGCTCGCCGAGCAGTACTTC
TRBJ2-7,TRBD1,NA,TRBV27,CASSLTPPGQVTSYEQYF,TGTGCCAGCAGTTTAACACCCCCGGGACAGGTGACTTCCTACGAGCAGTACTTC
TRBJ1-2,NA,NA,TRBV27,CASSLSPSNYGYTF,TGTGCCAGCAGTTTATCTCCCTCTAACTATGGCTACACCTTC
TRBJ2-1,TRBD2,NA,TRBV4-3,CASSQRTGTSLSNEQFF,TGCGCCAGCAGCCAAAGGACGGGGACTAGTCTGAGCAATGAGCAGTTCTTC
TRBJ1-2,TRBD1,NA,TRBV27,CASSKRGQGNYGYTF,TGTGCCAGCAGTAAGCGGGGACAGGGGAACTATGGCTACACCTTC
TRBJ2-1,TRBD2,once,TRBV7-8,CASSSSLRTSGHSSYNEQFF,TGTGCCAGCAGCTCTTCCTTGAGGACTAGCGGTCATAGCTCCTACAATGAGCAGTTCTTC
TRBJ1-1,NA,few,TRBV2,CASRTGSLNTEAFF,TGTGCCAGCAGAACAGGGTCCCTGAACACTGAAGCTTTCTTT
TRBJ2-1,NA,NA,TRBV9,CASSFPVGSSGYNEQFF,TGTGCCAGCAGCTTCCCAGTTGGTAGTAGCGGCTACAATGAGCAGTTCTTC
TRBJ1-1,TRBD1,NA,TRBV13,CASTRGRLGAFF,TGTGCCAGCACCAGGGGGCGGTTAGGTGCTTTCTTT
TRBJ1-1,TRBD1,NA,TRBV5-4,CASSLEGANTEAFF,TGTGCCAGCAGCTTGGAGGGGGCGAACACTGAAGCTTTCTTT
TRBJ1-1,NA,NA,TRBV9,CASSVGPEVTEAFF,TGTGCCAGCAGCGTAGGCCCAGAGGTCACTGAAGCTTTCTTT
TRBJ2-5,NA,NA,TRBV20-1,CSASEKETQYF,TGCAGTGCTAGCGAGAAAGAGACCCAGTACTTC
TRBJ1-2,NA,NA,TRBV29-1,CSALTGEANYGYTF,TGCAGCGCCCTGACAGGAGAGGCTAACTATGGCTACACCTTC
TRBJ1-3,TRBD1,NA,TRBV27,CASSSGQGWNTIYF,TGTGCCAGCAGTTCCGGACAGGGGTGGAACACCATATATTTT
TRBJ1-4,NA,NA,TRBV5-1,CASSFYRDAATNEKLFF,TGCGCCAGCAGCTTTTACAGGGACGCCGCAACTAATGAAAAACTGTTTTTT
TRBJ2-5,TRBD1,NA,TRBV18,CASSLGTGSETQYF,TGTGCCAGCTCACTCGGGACAGGCTCAGAGACCCAGTACTTC
TRBJ1-1,NA,NA,TRBV28,CASSIGENTEAFF,TGTGCCAGCAGTATAGGGGAGAACACTGAAGCTTTCTTT
TRBJ1-3,TRBD1,NA,TRBV5-4,CASSPGQGRGNTIYF,TGTGCCAGCAGCCCGGGACAGGGTCGCGGAAACACCATATATTTT
TRBJ1-1,TRBD1,NA,TRBV4-1,CASSPLGTGTTEAFF,TGCGCCAGCAGCCCCCTAGGGACAGGGACCACTGAAGCTTTCTTT
TRBJ2-7,TRBD1,few,TRBV10-1,CASSSTGHEQYF,TGCGCCAGCAGTTCGACAGGGCACGAGCAGTACTTC
TRBJ2-1,NA,NA,TRBV5-1,CASARVGGNEQFF,TGCGCCAGCGCGAGAGTAGGCGGCAATGAGCAGTTCTTC
TRBJ1-3,NA,few,TRBV27,CASSPYRVSSGNTIYF,TGTGCCAGCAGTCCGTACAGGGTTAGCTCTGGAAACACCATATATTTT
TRBJ2-2,NA,NA,TRBV19,CASSIGGMGTGELFF,TGTGCCAGTAGTATAGGGGGCATGGGGACCGGGGAGCTGTTTTTT
TRBJ2-7,NA,NA,TRBV7-2,CASSLGLDHEQYF,TGTGCCAGCAGCTTAGGACTAGACCACGAGCAGTACTTC
TRBJ2-7,NA,NA,TRBV21-1,CASSPPWGEVSYEQYF,TGTGCCAGCAGCCCCCCTTGGGGGGAGGTCTCCTACGAGCAGTACTTC
TRBJ2-1,TRBD2,NA,TRBV5-1,CASSYPTRGLAGKSSYNEQFF,TGCGCCAGCAGCTATCCGACACGCGGACTAGCGGGAAAAAGCTCCTACAATGAGCAGTTCTTC
TRBJ1-2,NA,NA,TRBV28,CASRDEGDGYTF,TGTGCCAGCAGGGACGAAGGGGATGGCTACACCTTC
TRBJ1-2,NA,once,TRBV7-9,CASSSRNRINYGYTF,TGTGCCAGCAGCTCGCGAAACAGGATTAACTATGGCTACACCTTC
TRBJ2-7,NA,NA,TRBV27,CASGITSSYEQYF,TGTGCCAGCGGCATAACTAGCTCCTACGAGCAGTACTTC
TRBJ2-5,NA,NA,TRBV4-2,CASSQDLTGQTQYF,TGTGCCAGCAGCCAAGATCTGACTGGTCAAACCCAGTACTTC
TRBJ2-1,TRBD2,NA,TRBV7-2,CASSLGLASNEQFF,TGTGCCAGCTCACTGGGACTAGCGAGCAATGAGCAGTTCTTC
TRBJ1-2,NA,NA,TRBV4-2,CASSQDLGPSGYTF,TGTGCCAGCAGCCAAGATTTGGGGCCGAGCGGCTACACCTTC
TRBJ1-2,NA,NA,TRBV2,CASSEWEETRDGYTF,TGTGCCAGCAGTGAATGGGAGGAAACGCGAGATGGCTACACCTTC
TRBJ1-2,TRBD1,NA,TRBV4-3,CASSQTGQGNYGYTF,TGCGCCAGCAGTCAAACGGGACAGGGTAACTATGGCTACACCTTC
TRBJ2-7,TRBD1,NA,TRBV29-1,CSVERGQGDEQYF,TGCAGCGTTGAGAGGGGACAGGGGGACGAGCAGTACTTC
TRBJ2-3,TRBD2,NA,TRBV4-1,CASSPLVGLAESWYTQYF,TGCGCCAGCAGCCCGTTAGTCGGGCTAGCGGAGTCCTGGTATACGCAGTATTTT
TRBJ2-2,TRBD1,NA,TRBV27,CASRDRGRELFF,TGTGCCAGCAGGGACAGGGGCCGGGAGCTGTTTTTT
TRBJ2-4,TRBD1,NA,TRBV29-1,CSVDSGQGKNIQYF,TGCAGCGTTGATTCTGGACAGGGCAAAAACATTCAGTACTTC
TRBJ1-5,NA,NA,TRBV6-4,CASSADRNGCSNQPQHF,TGTGCCAGCAGTGCCGACAGGAATGGTTGTAGCAATCAGCCCCAGCATTTT
TRBJ2-3,TRBD2,NA,TRBV30,CAWSVSSGWADTQYF,TGTGCCTGGAGTGTCTCTAGCGGGTGGGCAGATACGCAGTATTTT
TRBJ1-5,NA,NA,TRBV28,CASSLSVYSNQPQHF,TGTGCCAGCAGTTTATCCGTCTATAGCAATCAGCCCCAGCATTTT
TRBJ1-4,NA,NA,TRBV28,CASSPPWGDEKLFF,TGTGCCAGCAGCCCCCCGTGGGGGGATGAAAAACTGTTTTTT
TRBJ1-1,NA,NA,TRBV5-6,CASSLSVNTEAFF,TGTGCCAGCAGCTTGTCAGTGAACACTGAAGCTTTCTTT
TRBJ1-3,NA,NA,TRBV11-2,CASSLDPRPSGNTIYF,TGTGCCAGCAGCTTAGATCCTAGACCCTCTGGAAACACCATATATTTT
TRBJ2-7,NA,NA,TRBV29-1,CSVEDANSYEQYF,TGCAGCGTTGAAGATGCAAACAGCTACGAGCAGTACTTC
TRBJ2-4,NA,NA,TRBV6-6,CASSYSYRIKGNIQYF,TGTGCCAGCAGTTACTCTTACCGGATAAAGGGGAACATTCAGTACTTC
TRBJ1-2,NA,NA,TRBV21-1,CASVEGLKRNYGYTF,TGTGCCAGCGTAGAGGGATTAAAACGAAACTATGGCTACACCTTC
TRBJ2-1,TRBD2,NA,TRBV19,CASSETSGRKKSWSYNEQFF,TGTGCCAGTAGTGAGACTAGCGGGAGGAAAAAAAGTTGGTCCTACAATGAGCAGTTCTTC
TRBJ2-7,TRBD2,NA,TRBV5-4,CASSSAGGHEQYF,TGTGCCAGCAGCAGCGCGGGAGGCCACGAGCAGTACTTC